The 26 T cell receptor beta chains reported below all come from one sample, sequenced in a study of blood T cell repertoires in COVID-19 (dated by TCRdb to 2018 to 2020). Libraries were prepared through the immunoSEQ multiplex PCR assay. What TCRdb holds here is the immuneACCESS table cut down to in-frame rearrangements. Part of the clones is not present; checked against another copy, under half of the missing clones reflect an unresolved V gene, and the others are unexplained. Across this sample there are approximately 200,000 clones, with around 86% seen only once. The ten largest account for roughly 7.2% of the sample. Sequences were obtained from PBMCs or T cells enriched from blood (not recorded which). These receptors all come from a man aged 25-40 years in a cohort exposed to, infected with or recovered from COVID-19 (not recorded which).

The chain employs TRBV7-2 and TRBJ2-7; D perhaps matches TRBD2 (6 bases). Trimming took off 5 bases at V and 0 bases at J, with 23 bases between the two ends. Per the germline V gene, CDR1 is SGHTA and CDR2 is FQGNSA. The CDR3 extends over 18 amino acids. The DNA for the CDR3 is TGTGCCAGCAGCCCGAGCCTTCTCTCCGCCGGGAGCTCCTACGAGCAGTACTTC. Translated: CASSPSLLSAGSSYEQYF.

In DNA, the CDR3 is TGTGCCACCAGCAGCCTGGGTAGCGGGTACTACGAGCAGTACTTC. Translated, it gives CATSSLGSGYYEQYF. This chain joins TRBV15 and TRBJ2-7, with 7 bases fitting TRBD2. The V gene end was trimmed by 3 bases and the J gene end by 3 bases; junction bases not matched to a gene: 8. The CDR3 sequence is 15 residues long. From germline, CDR1 is LNHNV and CDR2 YYDKDF (reference sequence).

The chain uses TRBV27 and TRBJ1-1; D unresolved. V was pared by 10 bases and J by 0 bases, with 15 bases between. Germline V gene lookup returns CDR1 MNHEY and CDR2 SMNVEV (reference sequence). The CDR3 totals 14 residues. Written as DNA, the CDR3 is TGTGCCACACCAAAACGGTGTATGAACACTGAAGCTTTCTTT. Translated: CATPKRCMNTEAFF.

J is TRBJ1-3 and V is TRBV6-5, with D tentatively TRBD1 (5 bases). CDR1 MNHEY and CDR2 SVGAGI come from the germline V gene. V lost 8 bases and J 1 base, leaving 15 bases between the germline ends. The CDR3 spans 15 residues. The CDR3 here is CASQEDTNSGNTIYF. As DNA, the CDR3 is TGTGCCAGCCAAGAGGACACGAATTCTGGAAACACCATATATTTT.

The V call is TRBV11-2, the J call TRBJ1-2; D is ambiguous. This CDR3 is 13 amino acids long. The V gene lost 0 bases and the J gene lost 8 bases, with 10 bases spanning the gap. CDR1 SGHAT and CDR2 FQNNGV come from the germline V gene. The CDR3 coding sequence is TGTGCCAGCAGCTTAGATGAGGGTCGGGGCTACACCTTC. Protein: CASSLDEGRGYTF.

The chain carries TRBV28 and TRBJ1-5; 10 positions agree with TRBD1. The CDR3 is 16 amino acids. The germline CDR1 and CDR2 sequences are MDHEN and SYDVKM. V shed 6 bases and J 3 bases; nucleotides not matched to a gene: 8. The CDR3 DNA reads TGTGCCAGCAGGGGCGGGACAGGGGTTTTCAATCAGCCCCAGCATTTT. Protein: CASRGGTGVFNQPQHF.

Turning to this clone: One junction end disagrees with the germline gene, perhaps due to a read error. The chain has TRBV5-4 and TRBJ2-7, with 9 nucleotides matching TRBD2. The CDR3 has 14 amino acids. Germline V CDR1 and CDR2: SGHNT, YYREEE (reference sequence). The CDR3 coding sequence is TGTGCCAGCAGTTTGGCGGGGGGGGCCTACGAGCAGTACTTC. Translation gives CASSLAGGAYEQYF.

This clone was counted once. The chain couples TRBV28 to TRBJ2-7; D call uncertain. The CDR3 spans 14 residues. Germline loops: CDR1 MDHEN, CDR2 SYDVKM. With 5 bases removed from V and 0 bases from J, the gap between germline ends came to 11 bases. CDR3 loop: CASSPRLGSYEQYF. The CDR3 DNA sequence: TGTGCCAGCAGTCCCCGACTGGGCTCCTACGAGCAGTACTTC.

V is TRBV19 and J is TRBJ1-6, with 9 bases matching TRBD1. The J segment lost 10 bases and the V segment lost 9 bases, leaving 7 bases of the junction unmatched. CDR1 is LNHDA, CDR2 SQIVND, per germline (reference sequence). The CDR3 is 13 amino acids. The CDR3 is CASRTGEGSPLHF. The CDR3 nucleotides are TGTGCCAGCCGGACAGGGGAGGGCTCACCCCTCCACTTT.

CDR3 nucleotide sequence: TGCAGCGCCTCCGGGACTAGCGGTTCCTACGAGCAGTACTTC. Protein: CSASGTSGSYEQYF. The V gene is TRBV29-1, the J gene TRBJ2-7; 11 bases are a match to TRBD2. CDR3 length equals 14 residues. Germline assignment: CDR1 SQVTM and CDR2 ANQGSEA. The J segment lost 1 base and the V segment lost 7 bases, leaving 6 bases of the junction unmatched.

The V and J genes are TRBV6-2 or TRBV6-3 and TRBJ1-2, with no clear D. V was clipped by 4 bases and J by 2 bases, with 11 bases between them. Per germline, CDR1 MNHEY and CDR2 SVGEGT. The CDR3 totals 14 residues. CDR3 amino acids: CASSWGGPNYGYTF. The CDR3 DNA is TGTGCCAGCAGTTGGGGAGGACCGAACTATGGCTACACCTTC.

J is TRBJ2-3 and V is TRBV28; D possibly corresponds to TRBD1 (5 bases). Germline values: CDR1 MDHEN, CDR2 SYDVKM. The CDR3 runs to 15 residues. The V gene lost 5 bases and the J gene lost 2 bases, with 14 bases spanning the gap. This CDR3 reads CASSLGVTDTDTQYF. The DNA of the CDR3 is TGTGCCAGCAGTCTAGGGGTTACGGACACAGATACGCAGTATTTT.

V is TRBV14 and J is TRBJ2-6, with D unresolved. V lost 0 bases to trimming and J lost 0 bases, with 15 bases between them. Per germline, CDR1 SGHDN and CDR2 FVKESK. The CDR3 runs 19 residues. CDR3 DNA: TGTGCCAGCAGCCAAGATCGCGGCAGTTGGATCTCTGGGGCCAACGTCCTGACTTTC. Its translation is CASSQDRGSWISGANVLTF.

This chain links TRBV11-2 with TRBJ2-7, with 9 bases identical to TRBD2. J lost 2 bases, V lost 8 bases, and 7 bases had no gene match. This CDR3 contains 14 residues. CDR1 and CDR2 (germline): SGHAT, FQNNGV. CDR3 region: CASSGTSLTYEQYF. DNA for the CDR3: TGTGCCAGCTCCGGGACTAGCCTTACCTACGAGCAGTACTTC.

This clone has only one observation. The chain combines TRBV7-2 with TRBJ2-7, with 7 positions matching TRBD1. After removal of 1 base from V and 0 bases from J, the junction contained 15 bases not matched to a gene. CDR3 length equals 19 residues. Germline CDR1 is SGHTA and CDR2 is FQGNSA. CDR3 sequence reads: CASSLGPRTGQLSSYEQYF. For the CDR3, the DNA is TGTGCCAGCAGCTTAGGGCCCAGGACGGGACAGCTGAGCTCCTACGAGCAGTACTTC.

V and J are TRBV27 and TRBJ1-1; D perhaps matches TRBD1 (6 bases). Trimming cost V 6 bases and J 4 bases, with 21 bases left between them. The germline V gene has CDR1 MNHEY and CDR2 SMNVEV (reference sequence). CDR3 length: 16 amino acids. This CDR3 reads CASSRSTGGRSTEAFF. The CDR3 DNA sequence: TGTGCCAGCAGCCGGAGTACGGGGGGCCGGAGCACTGAAGCTTTCTTT.

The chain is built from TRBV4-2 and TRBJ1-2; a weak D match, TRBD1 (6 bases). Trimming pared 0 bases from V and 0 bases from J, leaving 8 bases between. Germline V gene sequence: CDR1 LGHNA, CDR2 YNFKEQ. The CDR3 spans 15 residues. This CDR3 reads CASSQDKGANYGYTF. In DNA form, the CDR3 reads TGTGCCAGCAGCCAAGATAAGGGGGCTAACTATGGCTACACCTTC.

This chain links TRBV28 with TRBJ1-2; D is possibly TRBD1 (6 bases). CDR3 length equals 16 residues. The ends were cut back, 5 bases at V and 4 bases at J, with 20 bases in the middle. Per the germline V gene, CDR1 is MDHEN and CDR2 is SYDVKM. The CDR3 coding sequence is TGTGCCAGCAGTCGTCGACGCGGGGGCTCGAGCTATGGCTACACCTTC. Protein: CASSRRRGGSSYGYTF.

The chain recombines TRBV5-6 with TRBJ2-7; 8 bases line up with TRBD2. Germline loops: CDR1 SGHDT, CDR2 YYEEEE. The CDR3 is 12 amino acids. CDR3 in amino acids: CASSGTGTSSLV. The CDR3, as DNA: TGTGCCAGCAGCGGAACCGGGACTAGTTCTCTTGTC.

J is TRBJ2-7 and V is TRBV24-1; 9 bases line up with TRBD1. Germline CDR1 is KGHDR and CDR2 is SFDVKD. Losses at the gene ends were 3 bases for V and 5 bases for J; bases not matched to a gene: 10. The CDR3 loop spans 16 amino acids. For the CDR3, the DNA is TGTGCCACCAGTGATCCCAACCGGGACAGGGTGGACGAGCAGTACTTC. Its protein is CATSDPNRDRVDEQYF.

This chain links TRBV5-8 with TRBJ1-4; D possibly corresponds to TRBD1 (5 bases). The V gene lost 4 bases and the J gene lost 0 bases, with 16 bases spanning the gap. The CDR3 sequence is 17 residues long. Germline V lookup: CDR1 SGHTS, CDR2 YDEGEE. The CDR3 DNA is TGTGCCAGCAGCATCGATAGGGGCATTGCAACTAATGAAAAACTGTTTTTT. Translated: CASSIDRGIATNEKLFF.

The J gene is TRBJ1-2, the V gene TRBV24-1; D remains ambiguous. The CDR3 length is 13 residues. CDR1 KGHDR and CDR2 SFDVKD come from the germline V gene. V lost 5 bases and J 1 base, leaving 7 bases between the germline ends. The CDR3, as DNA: TGTGCCACCAGTGCTCACGGTAACTATGGCTACACCTTC. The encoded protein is CATSAHGNYGYTF.

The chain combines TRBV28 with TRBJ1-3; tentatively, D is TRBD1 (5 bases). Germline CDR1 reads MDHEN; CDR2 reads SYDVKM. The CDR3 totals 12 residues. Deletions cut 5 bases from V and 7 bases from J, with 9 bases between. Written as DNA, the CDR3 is TGTGCCAGCAGTCCCCAGGGCAACACCATATATTTT. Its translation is CASSPQGNTIYF.

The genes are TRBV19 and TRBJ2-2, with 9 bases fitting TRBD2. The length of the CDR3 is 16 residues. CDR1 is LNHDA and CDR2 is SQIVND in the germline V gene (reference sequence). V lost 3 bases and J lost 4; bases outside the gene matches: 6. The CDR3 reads CASSIWASGTTGELFF. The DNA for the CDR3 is TGTGCCAGTAGTATTTGGGCTAGCGGGACCACCGGGGAGCTGTTTTTT.

In nucleotides, the CDR3 is TGTGCCAGCATCCTAGCTGGGGTGGCCAAAAACATTCAGTACTTC. It encodes CASILAGVAKNIQYF. The rearrangement uses TRBV2 and TRBJ2-4; the D gene is possibly TRBD2 (5 bases). The CDR3 totals 15 residues. V shed 7 bases and J shed 1 base, with 14 bases lying between them. Per the germline V gene, CDR1 is SNHLY and CDR2 is FYNNEI.

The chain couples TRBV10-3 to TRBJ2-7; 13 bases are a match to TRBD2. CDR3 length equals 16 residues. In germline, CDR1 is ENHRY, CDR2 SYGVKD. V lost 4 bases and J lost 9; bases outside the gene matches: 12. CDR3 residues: CAISGSPGTSGKVQYF. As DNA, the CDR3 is TGTGCCATCAGTGGATCTCCCGGGACTAGCGGGAAAGTGCAGTACTTC.